This T cell receptor (beta chain) is from a study of human T cells and chemical hapten exposure. The study's library attached unique molecular identifiers to single cDNA molecules. TCRdb independently ran MiXCR on the RACE reads; one entry per CDR3 protein. Of about 37,000 distinct CDR3 sequences listed, approximately 5% are singletons. This sample's time point: healthy volunteer bleed at 6 weeks. Extraction yielded total RNA from whole blood (unfractionated). This clonotype was picked up a small number of times. CDR1 SQVTM and CDR2 ANQGSEA come from the germline V gene. Trimming removed 3 bases from V and 6 bases from J; junction bases left unmatched: 9. The CDR3 contains 14 residues.

The J gene is TRBJ1-2, the V gene TRBV29-1; 8 nucleotides agree with TRBD1. The clonotype comes from a human donor in good health. Some clones in this sample may be carry-over from other donors' samples. The material sequenced was whole blood. The CDR3 nucleotides are TGCAGCGTTGATATATTGGACAGGGATAATGGCTACACCTTC. It codes for CSVDILDRDNGYTF.